The clone carrying this T cell receptor beta chain was observed once. This sample stems from a study of blood T cell repertoires in COVID-19. For the study at large: The samples span acute and convalescent COVID-19 from the United States, Italy and Spain. The analysed material was cDNA or gDNA that came from T cells, B-cell-depleted T cells, or PBMCs.

CDR3 length: 13 residues. Looked up from germline, CDR1 is MNHEY and CDR2 is SVGAGI. The V end lost 8 bases, the J end lost 5 bases, and 12 bases lay between the germline ends. During active infection, Seattle patients enrolled and were then monitored through disease. How the authors handled the data: Amplification from reference gene primers served as the basis for estimated nucleated cell counts. Clones were read by immunoSEQ multiplex PCR, and TCRdb kept only the in-frame ones, dropping some. The V and J calls and clone size were taken over from that table, and D and trimming were inferred from the DNA. There are 150,000 or so clones in the sample; roughly 91% occur only once, and about 4.1% lies in the top ten.

The sequence was collected from a man aged 55 to 70 with COVID-19, enrolled during active disease. This chain joins TRBV6-5 and TRBJ1-4; no firm D call. The specimen was peripheral blood. CDR3 residues: CASYGLPNEKLFF. CDR3 DNA sequence: TGTGCCAGCTATGGCCTCCCGAATGAAAAACTGTTTTTT.